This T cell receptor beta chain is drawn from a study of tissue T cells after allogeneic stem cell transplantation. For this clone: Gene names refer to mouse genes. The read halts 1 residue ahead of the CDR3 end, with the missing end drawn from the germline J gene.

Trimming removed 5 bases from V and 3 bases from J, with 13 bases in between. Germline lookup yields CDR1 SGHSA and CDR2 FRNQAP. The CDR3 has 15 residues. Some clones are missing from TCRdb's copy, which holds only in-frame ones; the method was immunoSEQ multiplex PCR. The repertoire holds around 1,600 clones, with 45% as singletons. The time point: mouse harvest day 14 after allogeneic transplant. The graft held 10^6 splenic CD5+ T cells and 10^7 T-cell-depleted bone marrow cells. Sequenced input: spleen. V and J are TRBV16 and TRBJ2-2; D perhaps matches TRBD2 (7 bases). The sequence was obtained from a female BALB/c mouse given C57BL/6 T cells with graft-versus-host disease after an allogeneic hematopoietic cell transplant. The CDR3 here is CASSERGGDTGQLYF. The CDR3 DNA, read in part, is TGTGCAAGCAGCGAGAGGGGGGGGGACACCGGGCAGCTCTAC.